This T cell receptor (beta chain) appears in the sequencing data of a study of regulatory T cells in long-lasting Graves disease. Library construction for TCR beta used iRepertoire HTBI primers and Arm-PCR of CDR3 regions. TCRdb passed the multiplex PCR reads through MiXCR, listing each CDR3 protein once. This table has under 500,000 distinct CDR3 sequences, around 15% appearing once. Time point specified: newly diagnosed GD, antithyroid drugs for less than 3 months. There was RNA extracted from PBMCs, and the TCR library was made from it. The CDR3 has 14 residues. Germline CDR1 reads SGHTA; CDR2 reads FQGTGA. V was clipped by 8 bases and J by 3 bases; unmatched bases: 8. This same sample was also taken into another study, of T cells in Graves' hyperthyroidism and ophthalmopathy.

Source: peripheral blood mononuclear cells (PBMCs), taken at new diagnosis, from a patient treated with antithyroid drugs. This chain connects TRBV7-3 to TRBJ2-3, with 7 nucleotides matching TRBD2. This TCR was recovered from a young woman with Graves disease. CDR3 sequence: CASRGGALTDTQYF. The CDR3 nucleotides are TGTGCCAGCCGGGGAGGGGCCCTAACAGATACGCAGTATTTT.